The sequence of this T cell receptor beta chain was determined in a study of blood T cell repertoires in COVID-19 (dated by TCRdb to the early 2020s). With regard to the full study: Samples from collaborators originated in the United States, Italy and Spain and spanned both the acute and convalescent phases of COVID-19. The prospective study material was composed of cDNA or gDNA derived from T cells, B-cell-depleted T cells, or PBMCs. Subjects who had been exposed to COVID-19, were actively infected with it, or had recovered from it provided the deeply sampled blood TCRbeta repertoires that made up the dataset. The repertoires were released in a freely available public database intended as a resource for research on the immune response to SARS-CoV-2. Where available, HLA class I and class II types were obtained from metadata supplied by the sample provider rather than from assay-based typing. The sample metadata nearly always contained a de-identified subject ID, COVID-19 status, age in years and sex. The samples were drawn from the first 160 participants of the ongoing ImmuneRACE study and from 1,254 subjects provided by 6 global collaborators.

The immunoSEQ Assay, a bias-controlled multiplex PCR, was used to amplify TCRbeta CDR3 regions from genomic DNA. On the authors' methods: Nucleated cell counts per sample were estimated from amplification of reference gene primers within the assay. To quantify the absolute abundance of each unique TCRbeta CDR3 rearrangement, sequence reads were collapsed and filtered. For each sample, productive Simpson clonality was calculated by taking the square root of Simpson's diversity index across productive rearrangements. TCRdb took this table from immuneACCESS and kept in-frame rearrangements with V and J called. Such tables lack part of the clones; where checked against another copy, unresolved V genes explain under half of the gap, and the rest is unexplained. V and J calls and clone size follow that table, whereas D and trimming were derived from the DNA. This sample has hundreds of thousands of clones in its table, and 83% of those were observed once. Of the sample, 4.8% falls within the top ten clones.

On the study overall, not on this receptor specifically: How much clinical and demographic metadata was included differed by source and by participant, and the metadata was provided uncurated.

Details on this clone: The target of this receptor is not known. Base-call qualities are not available, and no considerably larger clone is one nucleotide away.

Enrolling through a virtual design, the prospective study's participants ranged in age from roughly 18 to 89 years and lived across roughly 23 United States geographic areas. In the prospective study, participants were assigned to cohorts based on the clinical history participants reported in a screening survey and a study questionnaire. A participant counted as exposed if, within 2 weeks of entering the study, that participant had been in contact with someone who had a PCR-confirmed or clinician-diagnosed COVID-19 case. In the prospective study, whole blood, serum and a nasopharyngeal or oropharyngeal swab were collected from each participant by mobile phlebotomists. Additional blood draws and questionnaires over an approximately two-month period could optionally be provided by prospective study participants. Before DNA extraction, prospective study blood samples were shipped either frozen or at room temperature.

The receptor comes from a woman aged 50 to 65 who had been exposed to COVID-19. Sample: PBMCs or T cells enriched from blood (not recorded which).

The sequence in DNA is TGTGCCAGCACGGGCGGGGGAGGTCAGCCCCAGCATTTT. Its amino acids are CASTGGGGQPQHF. The chain is made from TRBV6-5 and TRBJ1-5, with TRBD1 as a weak D call on 5 bases. V loses 7 bases, J loses 6 bases, and the germline ends lie 13 bases apart. The germline V gene gives CDR1 as MNHEY and CDR2 as SVGAGI. From the cysteine through the phenylalanine, the CDR3 covers 13 amino acids. CDR3 DNA only is kept here, 39 bases in frame from base 1.